The 28 T cell receptor beta chains reported below all come from one sample, sequenced in a study of CD4+ T cells in melanoma. Measured with immunoSEQ multiplex PCR; TCRdb has only the in-frame clones, and not every one. Of about 21,000 clones in the sample, about three quarters are singletons; the top ten hold about 9.6%. These TCRs come from a human donor with melanoma.

This chain connects TRBV7-9 to TRBJ1-1; no clear D gene. The CDR3 spans 13 residues. The germline CDR1 and CDR2 sequences are SEHNR and FQNEAQ (reference sequence). Trimming cost V 6 bases and J 1 base, with 9 bases left between them. The CDR3 sequence is CASSFRGNTEAFF. The DNA for the CDR3 is TGTGCCAGCAGTTTCCGAGGGAACACTGAAGCTTTCTTT.

V gene TRBV15 combines with J gene TRBJ2-7; no clear D gene. Germline V gene lookup returns CDR1 LNHNV and CDR2 YYDKDF (reference sequence). Trimming cost V 0 bases and J 2 bases, with 5 bases left between them. This CDR3 contains 13 residues. CDR3 sequence: CATSRDRPYEQYF. The CDR3, as DNA: TGTGCCACCAGCAGAGACAGGCCCTACGAGCAGTACTTC.

This clone turned up a few times. The chain carries TRBV7-9 and TRBJ1-1; D is ambiguous. CDR1 is SEHNR and CDR2 is FQNEAQ in the germline V gene (reference sequence). The CDR3 has 13 amino acids. V gave up 2 bases and J gave up 2 bases, with 6 bases separating them. In nucleotides, the CDR3 is TGTGCCAGCAGCTTAAACAGCAACACTGAAGCTTTCTTT. Its protein is CASSLNSNTEAFF.

The genes are TRBV6-6 and TRBJ1-1; D unresolved. This CDR3 comprises 12 residues. V lost 5 bases, J lost 4 bases, and 8 bases lay in between. Germline V lookup: CDR1 MNHNY, CDR2 SVGAGI (reference sequence). The CDR3 bases are TGTGCCAGCAGTCGTACTCGCACTGAAGCTTTCTTT. Amino acids: CASSRTRTEAFF.

This chain uses TRBV5-4 with TRBJ2-5; the D is unclear. The CDR3 has 13 residues. Trimming pared 0 bases from V and 5 bases from J, leaving 8 bases between. Germline values: CDR1 SGHNT, CDR2 YYREEE (reference sequence). CDR3 DNA sequence: TGTGCCAGCAGCTTGGGGACGAAGGAGACCCAGTACTTC. Translated: CASSLGTKETQYF.

The sample holds one count of this clone. The CDR3 bases are TGTGCCAGCTCCCGGGACAGGGGGTTGGATACGCAGTATTTT. It specifies CASSRDRGLDTQYF. The chain couples TRBV11-3 to TRBJ2-3, with 11 bases that match TRBD1. The CDR3 contains 14 residues. Losses at the gene ends were 8 bases for V and 6 bases for J; bases not matched to a gene: 7. CDR1 is SGHNT, CDR2 YENEEA, per germline.

The V call is TRBV4-1, the J call TRBJ1-5, with unresolved D. V was cut by 6 bases and J by 5 bases, with 14 bases left in between. This CDR3 is built from 14 residues. In germline, CDR1 is MGHRA, CDR2 YSYEKL. For the CDR3, the DNA is TGCGCCAGCAGGAGGACTCTGATGGATCAGCCCCAGCATTTT. Translating it yields CASRRTLMDQPQHF.

The gene calls are TRBV27 and TRBJ2-7; D might be TRBD1 or TRBD2, each matching 5 bases. The CDR3 is made up of 16 amino acids. Trimming removed 5 bases from V and 3 bases from J, with 20 bases in between. The germline V gene has CDR1 MNHEY and CDR2 SMNVEV (reference sequence). The CDR3 DNA sequence: TGTGCCAGCAGTCTGTATCCGGGACGCGGGCGCTACGAGCAGTACTTC. This gives the protein CASSLYPGRGRYEQYF.

The chain is built from TRBV5-1 and TRBJ1-6; D uncertain. The CDR3 contains 16 residues. The V end lost 0 bases, the J end lost 10 bases, and 17 bases lay between the germline ends. Germline V gives CDR1 SGHRS, CDR2 YFSETQ. The CDR3 reads CASSLEPTDVGSPLHF. CDR3 sequence (DNA): TGCGCCAGCAGCTTGGAACCGACGGACGTGGGGTCACCCCTCCACTTT.

This clone was observed a single time. J is TRBJ2-6 and V is TRBV19; no clear D. V gave up 0 bases and J gave up 2 bases, with 8 bases separating them. Germline V gene data show CDR1 as LNHDA and CDR2 as SQIVND (reference sequence). This CDR3 comprises 16 residues. CDR3 sequence (DNA): TGTGCCAGTAGTATAGACACCTCCCCTGGGGCCAACGTCCTGACTTTC. Translation: CASSIDTSPGANVLTF.

This clone occurred a few times. The CDR3 DNA follows: TGTGCCATCGGCCGGACAGCGGGTGGGGGTGGCAATCAGCCCCAGCATTTT. Encoded protein: CAIGRTAGGGGNQPQHF. The chain links TRBV10-3 to TRBJ1-5; D may be TRBD1 (6 bases). Trimming shortened V by 8 bases and J by 2 bases, and 22 bases separated the two germline ends. In germline, CDR1 is ENHRY, CDR2 SYGVKD. CDR3 size: 17 residues.

The rearrangement links TRBV29-1 to TRBJ2-5; 7 nucleotides line up with TRBD1. V shed 6 bases, J shed 7 bases, and the junction held 23 bases outside the gene matches. The CDR3 has 17 amino acids. The germline V gene encodes CDR1 SQVTM and CDR2 ANQGSEA. The CDR3 DNA follows: TGCAGCGTCGTGATATTACCGAAGACAGGGAAAGGGAGGACCCAGTACTTC. Its translation: CSVVILPKTGKGRTQYF.

In this sample, this clone turned up a few times. CDR3 region: CASSFGEQYF. DNA for the CDR3: TGTGCCAGCAGCTTCGGCGAGCAGTACTTC. This chain links TRBV7-6 with TRBJ2-7; D gene uncertain. V was cut by 3 bases and J by 6 bases, with 3 bases left in between. Germline V gives CDR1 SGHVS, CDR2 FNYEAQ. This CDR3 is built from 10 residues.

The chain is built from TRBV5-6 and TRBJ2-1; 14 nucleotides match TRBD2. Germline V gene data show CDR1 as SGHDT and CDR2 as YYEEEE. The trim removed 3 bases at V and 7 bases at J, leaving 6 bases unmatched. The CDR3 runs 16 residues. For the CDR3, the DNA is TGTGCCAGCAGCTGGAGACTAGCGGGGGGGGAGAATGAGCAGTTCTTC. Protein sequence: CASSWRLAGGENEQFF.

This chain's CDR3 is CASSLGTGGHYEQYF. In DNA, the CDR3 is TGTGCCAGCAGCCTAGGGACAGGGGGCCACTACGAGCAGTACTTC. This chain uses TRBV7-2 with TRBJ2-7, with 12 bases that match TRBD1. After removal of 5 bases from V and 3 bases from J, the junction contained 5 bases not matched to a gene. Germline CDR1 SGHTA, CDR2 FQGNSA. This CDR3 region has 15 residues.

The CDR3 spells CASSHLRLAGASGADTQYF. The CDR3 coding sequence is TGCGCCAGCAGTCATCTCCGCCTAGCGGGGGCTTCGGGCGCAGATACGCAGTATTTT. The chain recombines TRBV23-1 with TRBJ2-3, with 10 bases aligning to TRBD2. TRBV23-1 belongs to the ORF category, with a function that is uncertain. J was trimmed by 4 bases and V by 3 bases; bases with no gene match: 16. The CDR3 contains 19 residues.

The genes are TRBV19 and TRBJ1-5; TRBD1 might be the D (5 bases). CDR3 length: 15 residues. CDR1 and CDR2 (germline): LNHDA, SQIVND (reference sequence). V shed 6 bases and J shed 1 base, with 13 bases lying between them. The CDR3 bases are TGTGCCAGTAGCGAGGGACGGGCCAGCAATCAGCCCCAGCATTTT. Translated: CASSEGRASNQPQHF.

This rearrangement joins TRBV2 to TRBJ2-1; 11 bases align to TRBD2. This CDR3 has 15 residues. Germline V gene data show CDR1 as SNHLY and CDR2 as FYNNEI. J was trimmed by 7 bases and V by 6 bases; bases with no gene match: 8. The CDR3 nucleotides are TGTGCCAGCAGGATAGCGGGGGGGCCCTGGAATGAGCAGTTCTTC. Its translation is CASRIAGGPWNEQFF.

The V gene is TRBV20-1, the J gene TRBJ2-3; no reliable D call. CDR3 length equals 11 residues. Trimming left V 2 bases short and J 2 bases short, with 2 bases between. From germline, CDR1 is DFQATT and CDR2 SNEGSKA (reference sequence). CDR3 loop: CSARLTDTQYF. CDR3 nucleotide sequence: TGCAGTGCTAGACTCACAGATACGCAGTATTTT.

A few counts support this clone. The gene calls are TRBV15 and TRBJ2-3, with D uncertain. This CDR3 has 12 residues. V lost 8 bases, J lost 2 bases, and 8 bases lay in between. Germline V gives CDR1 LNHNV, CDR2 YYDKDF (reference sequence). CDR3 sequence: CATSRSTDTQYF. The DNA of the CDR3 is TGTGCCACCTCCAGGTCCACAGATACGCAGTATTTT.

This rearrangement joins TRBV7-3 to TRBJ2-1; the match to TRBD2 covers 11 bases. The CDR3 has 14 amino acids. Trimming took 0 bases from V and 13 from J; bases not matched to a gene: 5. Germline V gives CDR1 SGHTA, CDR2 FQGTGA. CDR3 loop: CASSLTSGGAVQFF. The CDR3 coding sequence is TGTGCCAGCAGCTTAACTAGCGGGGGGGCCGTCCAGTTCTTC.

This chain uses TRBV30 with TRBJ1-2; 7 bases align to TRBD1. The CDR3 length is 11 residues. From germline, CDR1 is GTSNPN and CDR2 SVGIG (reference sequence). Unmatched junction bases numbered 9, after V lost 5 bases and J lost 12 bases. The chain's CDR3 is CAWGQVIRHTF. The CDR3 DNA reads TGTGCCTGGGGACAGGTAATTCGGCACACCTTC.

The J gene is TRBJ2-4, the V gene TRBV2; 9 positions match TRBD2. Germline loops: CDR1 SNHLY, CDR2 FYNNEI. The CDR3 is made up of 15 amino acids. After removal of 1 base from V and 8 bases from J, the junction contained 6 bases not matched to a gene. The DNA of the CDR3 is TGTGCCAGCAGTGAAGTAAGACTAGCGGTTGACATTCAGTACTTC. This encodes CASSEVRLAVDIQYF.

In this sample, this clone turned up once. The chain is built from TRBV7-8 and TRBJ1-5, with TRBD1 as a possible D gene (6 bases). Trimming cost V 5 bases and J 7 bases, with 15 bases left between them. In germline, CDR1 is SGHVS, CDR2 FQNEAQ. This CDR3 comprises 14 residues. The CDR3 protein is CASSEGGAGQPQHF. CDR3 nucleotide sequence: TGTGCCAGCAGCGAGGGGGGGGCGGGGCAGCCCCAGCATTTT.

The rearrangement uses TRBV5-1 and TRBJ2-2; D unclear. CDR3 length equals 16 residues. The V end was cut by 2 bases, the J end by 0 bases, with 11 bases between. Germline V CDR1 and CDR2: SGHRS, YFSETQ. The CDR3 nucleotides are TGCGCCAGCAGCTTCGTGACAATCGCGAACACCGGGGAGCTGTTTTTT. It specifies CASSFVTIANTGELFF.

This chain joins TRBV18 and TRBJ1-1; D is possibly TRBD1 (6 bases). Trimming left V 6 bases short and J 0 bases short, with 11 bases between. The CDR3 contains 14 residues. Germline V lookup: CDR1 KGHSH, CDR2 LQKENI. The CDR3 region is CASSRTDVNTEAFF. CDR3 in DNA: TGTGCCAGCTCCAGGACAGACGTGAACACTGAAGCTTTCTTT.

V gene TRBV5-6 combines with J gene TRBJ2-3; D is ambiguous. CDR3 length equals 13 residues. Trimming shortened V by 4 bases and J by 1 base, and 7 bases separated the two germline ends. Germline V gene lookup returns CDR1 SGHDT and CDR2 YYEEEE. The CDR3 coding sequence is TGTGCCAGCAGCCCTGACCGCACAGATACGCAGTATTTT. Residues: CASSPDRTDTQYF.

A remark on this clone: The junction differs from germline at one of its ends, possibly a read error. This chain's CDR3 is CASRLGGGRGEQFF. For the CDR3, the DNA is TGCGCCAGCAGGTTGGGCGGGGGCCGGGGCGAGCAGTTCTTC. The chain has TRBV5-1 and TRBJ2-1; tentatively, D is TRBD2 (7 bases). CDR3 length equals 14 residues. The germline V gene encodes CDR1 SGHRS and CDR2 YFSETQ.